This T cell receptor (beta chain) stems from a study of regulatory T cells in long-lasting Graves disease. The time point: newly diagnosed GD, antithyroid drugs for less than 3 months. PBMCs were the source of the RNA used for TCR sequencing. The CDR3 has 15 amino acids. From germline, CDR1 is SGHTA and CDR2 FQGNSA. V dropped 2 bases and J dropped 2 bases, with 13 bases sitting between them. Building of the TCR beta libraries involved iRepertoire HTBI primers and Arm-PCR of CDR3 regions. One entry per CDR3 protein results from TCRdb running MiXCR on the multiplex PCR reads. This repertoire shows about 420,000 distinct CDR3 sequences, 16% found once; its top ten account for approximately 22%. This sample also belongs to another study, concerning T cells in Graves' hyperthyroidism and ophthalmopathy.

The V and J genes are TRBV7-2 and TRBJ2-7; no firm D call. This TCR was recovered from a woman aged 18-29 years with Graves disease. The source was peripheral blood mononuclear cells (PBMCs), collected at new diagnosis, from a patient treated with antithyroid drugs. For the CDR3, the DNA is TGTGCCAGCAGCTTAAGTCGTGGAGAAACCTACGAGCAGTACTTC. This translates into CASSLSRGETYEQYF.